Listed below are T cell receptor beta chains from one sample, sequenced in a study of regulatory T cells in long-lasting Graves disease. TCRdb recomputed calls from the multiplex PCR reads with MiXCR, one row per CDR3 protein. The sample lists about 540,000 distinct CDR3 sequences; less than 15% were seen once. These data were also reused for a study on T cells in Graves' hyperthyroidism and ophthalmopathy.

The source material was peripheral blood mononuclear cells (PBMCs), sampled at new diagnosis, from a patient treated with antithyroid drugs. The source is a man aged 25 to 40 with Graves disease. Each CDR3 is given with its conserved first and last residue. D genes are given only for firm matches. Clone size is given for some rows only: seen once, a few or many times, or a class if the clone is expanded.

j_call,d_call,clone_size,v_call,cdr3_aa,cdr3_nt
TRBJ1-2,-,many,TRBV3-1,CASSQDGSHYGYTF,TGTGCCAGCAGCCAAGATGGGAGCCACTATGGCTACACCTTC
TRBJ1-3,-,-,TRBV29-1,CSVEVANPGNTIYF,TGCAGCGTTGAAGTTGCGAATCCGGGAAACACCATATATTTT
TRBJ1-2,TRBD1,few,TRBV27,CASSLSGTEVFYGYTF,TGTGCCAGCAGTTTATCTGGGACAGAAGTTTTCTATGGCTACACCTTC
TRBJ2-1,TRBD2,few,TRBV3-1,CASSQSWGLAGEFDEQFF,TGTGCCAGCAGCCAATCGTGGGGGCTAGCGGGAGAGTTTGATGAGCAGTTCTTC
TRBJ2-3,TRBD1,many,TRBV30,CAWSHPQGASDTQYF,TGTGCCTGGAGTCATCCACAGGGGGCATCAGATACGCAGTATTTT
TRBJ2-7,-,many,TRBV11-2,CASSLDSWGLSSYEQYF,TGTGCCAGCAGCTTAGATTCGTGGGGACTGAGCTCCTACGAGCAGTACTTC
TRBJ2-4,TRBD2,many,TRBV6-2/TRBV6-3,CASSYSGGMGKNIQYF,TGTGCCAGCAGTTACTCGGGAGGGATGGGCAAAAACATTCAGTACTTC
TRBJ2-7,-,-,TRBV7-2,CASSYAGPGNEQYF,TGTGCCAGCAGCTACGCAGGGCCTGGGAACGAGCAGTACTTC
TRBJ2-5,-,many,TRBV11-2,CASSLNGPQETQYF,TGTGCCAGCAGCTTAAACGGGCCCCAAGAGACCCAGTACTTC
TRBJ2-1,-,many,TRBV19,CASRGVPTYNEQFF,TGTGCCAGTAGGGGAGTGCCTACCTACAATGAGCAGTTCTTC
TRBJ2-7,-,many,TRBV11-2,CASSLGTVQPIYEQYF,TGTGCCAGCAGCTTAGGGACAGTACAACCGATATACGAGCAGTACTTC
TRBJ1-2,-,-,TRBV30,CAWSAQGNYGYTF,TGTGCCTGGAGTGCCCAGGGTAACTATGGCTACACCTTC
TRBJ1-2,-,many,TRBV7-9,CASSLAVRELSYTF,TGTGCCAGCAGCTTAGCGGTCAGGGAATTGAGCTACACCTTC
TRBJ2-4,TRBD2,-,TRBV12-3/TRBV12-4,CASTIAGGPGVQYF,TGTGCCAGCACCATAGCGGGAGGGCCTGGCGTTCAGTACTTC
TRBJ2-7,TRBD1,-,TRBV9,CASSTEGTGGNEQYF,TGTGCCAGCAGTACCGAGGGGACAGGGGGCAACGAGCAGTACTTC
TRBJ2-3,TRBD2,-,TRBV5-6,CASSSDGLAGTDTQYF,TGTGCCAGCAGCTCGGACGGACTAGCGGGAACAGATACGCAGTATTTT
TRBJ1-2,-,-,TRBV6-1,CASSGSDRNYGYTF,TGTGCCAGCAGTGGGTCAGACAGAAACTATGGCTACACCTTC
TRBJ2-2,-,-,TRBV12-3/TRBV12-4,CASSSRTVLNTGELFF,TGTGCCAGCAGCTCGAGGACGGTACTGAACACCGGGGAGCTGTTTTTT
TRBJ2-2,-,-,TRBV4-1,CASSQGSVAGELFF,TGCGCCAGCAGCCAAGGGTCAGTGGCGGGGGAGCTGTTTTTT
TRBJ2-5,-,many,TRBV11-2,CASSLDPDRETQYF,TGTGCCAGCAGCTTAGATCCAGACCGAGAGACCCAGTACTTC
TRBJ2-7,TRBD2,many,TRBV3-1,CASSPRPGQWREVDEQYF,TGTGCCAGCAGCCCCCGGCCTGGCCAGTGGCGGGAGGTCGACGAGCAGTACTTC
TRBJ1-5,-,many,TRBV27,CASSLIGGNQPQHF,TGTGCCAGCAGTCTTATAGGGGGCAATCAGCCCCAGCATTTT
TRBJ2-5,-,few,TRBV7-9,CASSGRIQGTQYF,TGTGCCAGCAGCGGGAGAATACAAGGGACCCAGTACTTC
TRBJ2-1,-,-,TRBV30,CAWSVIPLALLRDAPYNEQFF,TGTGCCTGGAGTGTAATCCCGCTAGCGTTGCTCCGGGACGCACCTTACAATGAGCAGTTCTTC
TRBJ1-2,-,many,TRBV10-3,CAIRVNYGYTF,TGTGCCATCAGGGTCAACTATGGCTACACCTTC
TRBJ1-1,-,few,TRBV20-1,CSARDPMGPGDTEAFF,TGCAGTGCTAGAGACCCCATGGGGCCGGGGGACACTGAAGCTTTCTTT
TRBJ1-5,-,many,TRBV30,CAWSVQGEQPQHF,TGTGCCTGGAGTGTACAAGGGGAACAGCCCCAGCATTTT
TRBJ1-1,TRBD1,many,TRBV2,CASSNTGGRTEAFF,TGTGCCAGCAGTAATACAGGGGGCCGCACTGAAGCTTTCTTT
TRBJ2-7,TRBD2,-,TRBV2,CASTRAGERSYEQYF,TGTGCCAGCACTCGAGCGGGAGAGAGGTCCTACGAGCAGTACTTC
TRBJ1-1,TRBD1,few,TRBV6-1,CASSLLPGQGNTEAFF,TGTGCCAGCAGTCTATTACCGGGACAGGGGAACACTGAAGCTTTCTTT
TRBJ2-1,TRBD2,-,TRBV7-9,CASSAYRLANYDEQFF,TGTGCCAGCAGCGCCTACCGACTAGCGAACTACGATGAGCAGTTCTTC
TRBJ1-3,-,many,TRBV27,CASSFGASGNTIYF,TGTGCCAGCAGTTTCGGGGCTTCTGGAAACACCATATATTTT
TRBJ1-5,-,many,TRBV18,CASSQRQSNQPQHF,TGTGCCAGCTCCCAACGACAGAGCAATCAGCCCCAGCATTTT
TRBJ1-3,-,many,TRBV29-1,CSVEENSGNTIYF,TGCAGCGTTGAAGAGAACTCCGGAAACACCATATATTTT
TRBJ2-7,-,-,TRBV6-1,CASKDLNEQYF,TGTGCCAGCAAAGATCTCAACGAGCAGTACTTC
TRBJ2-7,TRBD2,-,TRBV4-2,CASSQDREGDEQYF,TGTGCCAGCAGCCAGGATCGGGAGGGGGACGAGCAGTACTTC
TRBJ2-2,-,-,TRBV5-1,CASSLAEGLNTGELFF,TGTGCCAGCAGCTTAGCCGAAGGATTGAACACCGGGGAGCTGTTTTTT
TRBJ2-1,TRBD1,many,TRBV7-9,CASSRPRTGGPGKEFF,TGTGCCAGCAGCCGACCCAGGACAGGGGGCCCCGGGAAAGAATTCTTC
TRBJ2-1,TRBD2,few,TRBV5-1,CASTTIAGSSYNEQFF,TGCGCCAGCACGACTATAGCGGGTAGCTCCTACAATGAGCAGTTCTTC
TRBJ2-1,-,many,TRBV12-5,CASGLVWDTYSYNEQFF,TGTGCTAGTGGTTTGGTATGGGACACATACTCCTACAATGAGCAGTTCTTC
TRBJ1-2,TRBD1,few,TRBV9,CASSTGWDRASYGYTF,TGTGCCAGCAGCACCGGGTGGGACAGAGCTTCCTATGGCTACACCTTC